Listed below are T cell receptor beta chains from one sample, sequenced in a study of T cell responses to AZD1222 COVID-19 vaccine. Clones were read by immunoSEQ multiplex PCR, and TCRdb kept only the in-frame ones, dropping some. The profile covers some 80,000 clones, with roughly 80% appearing a single time and 27% taken by the ten largest. Source: peripheral blood, taken 28 days after the second dose of the MenACWY control vaccine. The origin of the receptors is an adult who received the MenACWY meningococcal vaccine as a control. CDR3s include the opening cysteine and the closing phenylalanine or tryptophan. The D gene is left open where the match is weak. Expanded clones are given a class, and other clones once, few, many or no size at all.

J: TRBJ1-3
size: NA
D: TRBD1
V: TRBV3-1/TRBV3-2
DNA: TGTGCCAGCAGCCGCGGACAGGGCGGAAACACCATATATTTT
CDR3: CASSRGQGGNTIYF

J: TRBJ2-7
size: NA
D: NA
V: TRBV5-3
DNA: TGTGCCAGAAGCTTGTCGGAGGGGGGATACGAGCAGTACTTC
CDR3: CARSLSEGGYEQYF

J: TRBJ1-5
size: NA
D: TRBD1
V: TRBV7-2
DNA: TGTGCCAGCAGCCAAGTAGGACAGGGTAGTCAGCCCCAGCATTTT
CDR3: CASSQVGQGSQPQHF

J: TRBJ2-2
size: NA
D: TRBD2
V: TRBV7-8
DNA: TGTGCCAGCAGCGCCTTAGCGGGGGGCACTGGGGAGCTGTTTTTT
CDR3: CASSALAGGTGELFF

J: TRBJ1-4
size: NA
D: TRBD1
V: TRBV9
DNA: TGTGCCAGCAGCGCAGGGACAGCTGAAAAACTGTTTTTT
CDR3: CASSAGTAEKLFF

J: TRBJ1-1
size: NA
D: TRBD1
V: TRBV28
DNA: TGTGCCAGCAGTTTAGGGACAGGGATTGAAGCTTTCTTT
CDR3: CASSLGTGIEAFF

J: TRBJ1-1
size: NA
D: NA
V: TRBV9
DNA: TGTGCCAGCAGCGTTTCGGGGGATACTGAAGCTTTCTTT
CDR3: CASSVSGDTEAFF

J: TRBJ1-2
size: NA
D: NA
V: TRBV14
DNA: TGTGCCAGCAGCACGGATTTAAACTATGGCTACACCTTC
CDR3: CASSTDLNYGYTF

J: TRBJ1-2
size: NA
D: NA
V: TRBV4-2
DNA: TGTGCCAGCAGCCAAGAGTCCCCTGATGGCGGCTACACCTTC
CDR3: CASSQESPDGGYTF

J: TRBJ1-3
size: NA
D: NA
V: TRBV12-3/TRBV12-4
DNA: TGTGCCAGCAAGAGGCAGGAGGGAAACACCATATATTTT
CDR3: CASKRQEGNTIYF

J: TRBJ2-3
size: NA
D: TRBD1
V: TRBV30
DNA: TGTGCCTGGAGTGGAGGGGGACAGAGCACAGATACGCAGTATTTT
CDR3: CAWSGGGQSTDTQYF

J: TRBJ2-4
size: NA
D: NA
V: TRBV12-3/TRBV12-4
DNA: TGTGCCAGCAGTTTTACGCGAGGAGGCCGACAGTACTTC
CDR3: CASSFTRGGRQYF

J: TRBJ1-1
size: NA
D: NA
V: TRBV7-9
DNA: TGTGCCAGCAGCTTAGGAAGTGCGGGCGGCACTGAAGCTTTCTTT
CDR3: CASSLGSAGGTEAFF

J: TRBJ2-5
size: NA
D: TRBD2
V: TRBV27
DNA: TGTGCCAGCAGTCCACGGACTAGCGGTTGGGTGCAAGAGACCCAGTACTTC
CDR3: CASSPRTSGWVQETQYF

J: TRBJ1-3
size: once
D: TRBD1
V: TRBV9
DNA: TGTGCCAGCAGCGTTACAACAGGGGGCTCTGGAAACACCATATATTTT
CDR3: CASSVTTGGSGNTIYF

J: TRBJ1-2
size: NA
D: TRBD1
V: TRBV5-1
DNA: TGCGCCAGCAGCTCGGGACAGGTCAGGAACTATGGCTACACCTTC
CDR3: CASSSGQVRNYGYTF

J: TRBJ2-4
size: NA
D: NA
V: TRBV15
DNA: TGTGCCACCAGCAGAGATGGGGGGGCCATTAGTTTCAGAAACATTCAGTACTTC
CDR3: CATSRDGGAISFRNIQYF

J: TRBJ2-1
size: NA
D: TRBD1
V: TRBV4-3
DNA: TGCGCCAGCAGTTGGACAGGATCGGATGAGCAGTTCTTC
CDR3: CASSWTGSDEQFF

J: TRBJ1-2
size: NA
D: NA
V: TRBV5-1
DNA: TGCGCCAGCAGCTTGGTTGACCGCAACTATGGCTACACCTTC
CDR3: CASSLVDRNYGYTF

J: TRBJ2-1
size: NA
D: TRBD2
V: TRBV5-3
DNA: TGTGCCAGAAGCTTGCCTACTAGCGGGCTTAGCTCCTACAATGAGCAGTTCTTC
CDR3: CARSLPTSGLSSYNEQFF

J: TRBJ1-5
size: NA
D: NA
V: TRBV2
DNA: TGTGCCAGCAGTGAAAGGCAGAATAGCAATCAGCCCCAGCATTTT
CDR3: CASSERQNSNQPQHF

J: TRBJ2-7
size: NA
D: NA
V: TRBV18
DNA: TGTGCCAGCTCACCGGAAGGACAGTCCTACGAGCAGTACTTC
CDR3: CASSPEGQSYEQYF

J: TRBJ2-5
size: medium-sized
D: NA
V: TRBV28
DNA: TGTGCCAGCAGTTTACAGGGCCTGGGGACCCAGTACTTC
CDR3: CASSLQGLGTQYF

J: TRBJ2-7
size: NA
D: NA
V: TRBV19
DNA: TGTGCCAGTAGTATAGGGGTAGGGTCCGAGCAGTACTTC
CDR3: CASSIGVGSEQYF

J: TRBJ2-6
size: NA
D: TRBD1
V: TRBV28
DNA: TGTGCCAGCAGGGCGACAGGGTCTTCAGCCTCTGGGGCCAACGTCCTGACTTTC
CDR3: CASRATGSSASGANVLTF

J: TRBJ1-6
size: once
D: TRBD1
V: TRBV5-1
DNA: TGCGCCAGCAGCTTGGGGGACAGGGTTAATTCACCCCTCCACTTT
CDR3: CASSLGDRVNSPLHF

J: TRBJ2-5
size: NA
D: TRBD2
V: TRBV3-1/TRBV3-2
DNA: TGTGCCAGCAGCCCGAGTAGCGGGGCCTACAGAGAGACCCAGTACTTC
CDR3: CASSPSSGAYRETQYF

J: TRBJ2-1
size: NA
D: NA
V: TRBV7-2
DNA: TGTGCCAGCAGCTTAGTCAGGGTGGCTGAGCAGTTCTTC
CDR3: CASSLVRVAEQFF

J: TRBJ1-1
size: once
D: TRBD1
V: TRBV28
DNA: TGTGCCAGCATCACCCCGGGACAGGGTATCACTGAAGCTTTCTTT
CDR3: CASITPGQGITEAFF

J: TRBJ2-5
size: NA
D: NA
V: TRBV6-2/TRBV6-3
DNA: TGTGCCAGCAGTTACGGGGAGACCCAGTACTTC
CDR3: CASSYGETQYF

J: TRBJ2-1
size: NA
D: NA
V: TRBV2
DNA: TGTGCCAGCTTACTTAGAAGATACAATGAGCAGTTCTTC
CDR3: CASLLRRYNEQFF